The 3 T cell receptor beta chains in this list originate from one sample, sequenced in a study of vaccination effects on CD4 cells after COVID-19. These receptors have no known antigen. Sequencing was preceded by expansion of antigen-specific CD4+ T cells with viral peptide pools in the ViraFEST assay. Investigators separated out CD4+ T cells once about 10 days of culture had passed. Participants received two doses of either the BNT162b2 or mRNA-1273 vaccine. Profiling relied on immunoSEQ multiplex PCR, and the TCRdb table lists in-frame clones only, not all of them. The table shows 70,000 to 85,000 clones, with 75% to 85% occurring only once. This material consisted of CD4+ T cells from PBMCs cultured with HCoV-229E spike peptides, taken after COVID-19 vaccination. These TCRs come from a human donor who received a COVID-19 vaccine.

The CDR3 loop is CASSSSLGQGGNTIYF. CDR3 nucleotides: TGTGCCAGCAGCTCATCCTTGGGGCAGGGTGGAAACACCATATATTTT. The rearrangement joins TRBV5-8 to TRBJ1-3; maybe TRBD1 (5 bases). The CDR3 extends over 16 amino acids. Trimming pared 3 bases from V and 3 bases from J, leaving 16 bases between. CDR1 is SGHTS and CDR2 is YDEGEE in the germline V gene.

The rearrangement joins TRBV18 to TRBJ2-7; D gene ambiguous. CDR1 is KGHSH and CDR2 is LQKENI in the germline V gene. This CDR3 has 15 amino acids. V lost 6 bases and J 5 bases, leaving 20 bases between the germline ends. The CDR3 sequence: CASSPNQAVSNEQYV. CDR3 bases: TGTGCCAGCTCCCCCAACCAGGCGGTTTCCAACGAGCAGTACGTC.

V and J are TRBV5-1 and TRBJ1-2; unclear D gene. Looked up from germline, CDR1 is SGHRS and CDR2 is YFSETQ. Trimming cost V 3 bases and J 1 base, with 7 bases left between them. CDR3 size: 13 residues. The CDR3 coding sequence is TGCGCCAGCAGCTCGGACGTTAACTATGGCTACACCTTC. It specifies CASSSDVNYGYTF. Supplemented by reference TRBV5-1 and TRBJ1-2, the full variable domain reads KAGVTQTPRYLIKTRGQQVTLSCSPISGHRSVSWYQQTPGQGLQFLFEYFSETQRNKGNFPGRFSGRQFSNSRSEMNVSTLELGDSALYLCASSSDVNYGYTFGSGTRLTVV.